This note documents a single T cell receptor beta chain sequence. Its antigen is not identified. These data originate in a study of T-cell memory formation after mild COVID-19. TCRdb re-called the 5' RACE reads with MiXCR, one entry per CDR3 protein. This table has about 62,000 distinct CDR3 sequences, 9% to 9.5% appearing once. Whole-study results and caveats: The study found contracting CD4+ clones mainly in CM and EM and contracting CD8+ clones in EMRA.

Germline-derived CDR1 and CDR2 are LNHDA and SQIVND (reference sequence). This CDR3 is built from 13 residues. J is TRBJ2-5 and V is TRBV19; 7 bases line up with TRBD1. The sample comprised PBMCs or a T cell subset sorted from them (not recorded which). The sequence derives from a man aged 18 to 29 who had mild COVID-19 (a few samples of this study predate the infection). Cell type and time point are not known. CDR3 residues: CATGTVNQETQYF. CDR3 DNA: TGTGCGACCGGGACAGTCAACCAAGAGACCCAGTACTTC.